This paragraph reports one TCR beta chain. This entry belongs to a study of immune evolution from preneoplasia to lung adenocarcinoma. Trimming pared 1 base from V and 3 bases from J, leaving 18 bases between. The CDR3 loop spans 18 amino acids. Germline loops: CDR1 SGHDN, CDR2 FVKESK. Sequenced by immunoSEQ multiplex PCR; TCRdb stores in-frame clones only, minus some. Of thousands of clones in the sample, just over 75% were seen once. This receptor was taken from a person between 60 and 80 years old with lung adenocarcinoma. The sample comprised FFPE lung adenocarcinoma in situ tissue. The rearrangement joins TRBV14 to TRBJ1-4; TRBD1 might be the D (5 bases). The CDR3 DNA is TGTGCCAGCAGCCAAGTGGCAGGGATTGCCCTGGCTAATGAAAAACTGTTTTTT. Translation: CASSQVAGIALANEKLFF.